These T cell receptor beta chains were read from a single sample in a study of Ad26.COV2.S vaccination and SARS-CoV-2 variants. Generated by immunoSEQ multiplex PCR, the TCRdb table keeps only in-frame clones and is missing some. The profile shows fewer than 500,000 clones, around 90% of them singletons. Sequencing used peripheral blood, obtained in a trial of Ad26.COV2.S vaccine versus placebo. These receptors came from a person between 18 and 65 years old who received the Ad26.COV2.S COVID-19 vaccine or a placebo. Each CDR3 is given with its conserved first and last residue. Each record gives: clone size, V gene, D gene, J gene, CDR3 DNA, CDR3 protein. D genes are given only for firm matches. The size field is filled for only some rows; it gives once, few, many or a size class.

size: .; V: TRBV27; D: .; J: TRBJ1-3; DNA: TGTGCCAGCAGCTCGGCAGGGGTTGGAAACACCATATATTTT; CDR3: CASSSAGVGNTIYF
size: once; V: TRBV2; D: .; J: TRBJ2-7; DNA: TGTGCCAGCCAGGAAATGGTGCTTTCCTACGAGCAGTACTTC; CDR3: CASQEMVLSYEQYF
size: .; V: TRBV15; D: TRBD1; J: TRBJ2-7; DNA: TGTGCCACCAGCCACAGGGGGAGCTCCTACGAGCAGTACTTC; CDR3: CATSHRGSSYEQYF
size: .; V: TRBV6-4; D: TRBD1; J: TRBJ2-3; DNA: TGTGCCAGCAGTGACAGGGGGACAGGGTCCCCAGATACGCAGTATTTT; CDR3: CASSDRGTGSPDTQYF
size: .; V: TRBV5-1; D: .; J: TRBJ2-6; DNA: TGCGCCAGCAGCGAAGGGCCATCTGGGGCCAACGTCCTGACTTTC; CDR3: CASSEGPSGANVLTF
size: .; V: TRBV18; D: .; J: TRBJ2-1; DNA: TGTGCCAGCTCAGTTGAGGGACCAGGTCGGTTGGCGAATGAGCAGTTCTTC; CDR3: CASSVEGPGRLANEQFF
size: .; V: TRBV6-2/TRBV6-3; D: .; J: TRBJ2-2; DNA: TGTGCCAGCAGTTACCCCCGTTTTAGCGGGGAGCTGTTTTTT; CDR3: CASSYPRFSGELFF
size: .; V: TRBV20-1; D: .; J: TRBJ2-1; DNA: TGCAGTGCTAAGTCCTACAATGAGCAGTTCTTC; CDR3: CSAKSYNEQFF
size: .; V: TRBV19; D: .; J: TRBJ1-2; DNA: TGTGCCAGTAGTATTTCGTGGAGTACTAACTATGGCTACACCTTC; CDR3: CASSISWSTNYGYTF
size: .; V: TRBV28; D: .; J: TRBJ2-7; DNA: TGTGCCAGCAGCTACGACGTAGTAAACTCCTACGAGCAGTACTTC; CDR3: CASSYDVVNSYEQYF
size: few; V: TRBV9; D: .; J: TRBJ1-1; DNA: TGTGCCAGCAGTGGACAGTCAGAGAACACTGAAGCTTTCTTT; CDR3: CASSGQSENTEAFF
size: .; V: TRBV4-2; D: TRBD2; J: TRBJ2-1; DNA: TGTGCCAGCAGCCTGACTAGCGGTGAGCAGTTCTTC; CDR3: CASSLTSGEQFF